These T cell receptor beta chains were read from a single sample in a study of blood T cell repertoires in COVID-19. TCRdb's copy holds only in-frame clones and misses some; the assay was immunoSEQ multiplex PCR. This sample carries nearly 300,000 clones, 88% of them seen once, and the ten largest clones take 6.9%. Source material: peripheral blood. These receptors originate from a woman in her 30s who had recovered from COVID-19. Each CDR3 is given with its conserved first and last residue. A D gene is named only where the DNA matches it firmly. Clone size is shown for a subset of rows, as once, few, many or a class of expanded clone.

TRBJ2-1,-,TRBV5-1,13,-,TGCGCCAGCAGCTTTTCCCCAAACAATGAGCAGTTCTTC,CASSFSPNNEQFF
TRBJ1-2,-,TRBV27,15,-,TGTGCCAGCAGTTTATCGATGGGGAGTTACTATGGCTACACCTTC,CASSLSMGSYYGYTF
TRBJ1-5,once,TRBV19,17,-,TGTGCCAGTTCCCAAGCCCGGGAGGGGATTTTCAATCAGCCCCAGCATTTT,CASSQAREGIFNQPQHF
TRBJ2-7,-,TRBV10-1,14,-,TGCGCCAGCAGTGAGGGGGACATCCCCAACGAGCAGTACTTC,CASSEGDIPNEQYF
TRBJ2-3,-,TRBV5-4,13,-,TGTGCCAGCAGCTTGAGCACAGCAGATACGCAGTATTTT,CASSLSTADTQYF
TRBJ2-1,-,TRBV19,16,TRBD2,TGTGCCAGTAGTATAAGGTACCAGCGGGGTAACAATGAGCAGTTCTTC,CASSIRYQRGNNEQFF
TRBJ2-5,-,TRBV19,14,-,TGTGCCAGTAGTCCTAAGATTAACCAAGAGACCCAGTACTTC,CASSPKINQETQYF
TRBJ2-3,once,TRBV11-2,17,TRBD2,TGTGCCAGCAGTCAACCCTCGGGTAGCGGGGGCACAGATACGCAGTATTTT,CASSQPSGSGGTDTQYF
TRBJ1-1,-,TRBV18,12,-,TGTGCCAGCTCACCCCAGAACACTGAAGCTTTCTTT,CASSPQNTEAFF
TRBJ2-2,-,TRBV28,14,-,TGTGCCAGCAGTTTAGGGGGCAACACCGGGGAGCTGTTTTTT,CASSLGGNTGELFF
TRBJ2-6,-,TRBV6-5,15,-,TGTGCCAGCAGCCGCCGGACAGCTGGGGCCAACGTCCTGACTTTC,CASSRRTAGANVLTF
TRBJ2-3,-,TRBV9,16,TRBD2,TGTGCCAGCAGCGTAGAGGGACTAGCGGTCACAGATACGCAGTATTTT,CASSVEGLAVTDTQYF
TRBJ1-6,once,TRBV7-8,14,-,TGTGCCAGCAGCTTTAGTTTAGCGGACTCACCCCTCCACTTT,CASSFSLADSPLHF
TRBJ2-1,-,TRBV19,15,TRBD1,TGTGCCAGTAGTAAGGGACAGGGTTCCTACAATGAGCAGTTCTTC,CASSKGQGSYNEQFF
TRBJ2-1,-,TRBV5-1,15,TRBD1,TGCGCCAGCAGCTTACAGGGGCCTTGGGAAAATGAGCAGTTCTTC,CASSLQGPWENEQFF
TRBJ2-2,-,TRBV28,14,-,TGTGCCAGCAGTCCGACCGGGTGGAGCCGGGAGCTGTTTTTT,CASSPTGWSRELFF
TRBJ2-3,-,TRBV6-2/TRBV6-3,17,TRBD2,TGTGCCAGCAGTGGACTAGCGGGGGGCCGCGGCACAGATACGCAGTATTTT,CASSGLAGGRGTDTQYF
TRBJ2-3,once,TRBV2,14,TRBD1,TGTGCCAGCAATCGACAGGGAGTCGCTGATACGCAGTATTTT,CASNRQGVADTQYF
TRBJ1-2,-,TRBV29-1,15,-,TGCAGCGTTGGGACTATGAGGGGGGGTAACTATGGCTACACCTTC,CSVGTMRGGNYGYTF
TRBJ2-5,-,TRBV3-1/TRBV3-2,16,-,TGTGCCAGCAGCCAGGCAATAGCGAGAGGTATGGAGACCCAGTACTTC,CASSQAIARGMETQYF
TRBJ2-7,-,TRBV18,15,TRBD1,TGTGCCAGCTCCTCCGGGACAGGGATCTCCTACGAGCAGTACTTC,CASSSGTGISYEQYF
TRBJ1-2,-,TRBV7-8,14,TRBD1,TGTGCCAGCAGCTTAATGGGACAGGGTGGCGACTACACCTTC,CASSLMGQGGDYTF
TRBJ2-3,-,TRBV4-2,16,-,TGTGCCAGCAGCCCTGCGGTCCGTGCTAGCACAGATACGCAGTATTTT,CASSPAVRASTDTQYF
TRBJ1-5,-,TRBV28,16,-,TGTGCCAGCAGCATACCGGACAGATCGAGCAATCAGCCCCAGCATTTT,CASSIPDRSSNQPQHF
TRBJ2-1,-,TRBV6-5,15,-,TGTGCCAGCAGTCACTCCTCGGGGATTCAGAATGAGCAGTTCTTC,CASSHSSGIQNEQFF
TRBJ1-2,-,TRBV28,13,-,TGTGCCAGCAGTGCTTCAGTTAACTATGGCTACACCTTC,CASSASVNYGYTF
TRBJ1-6,once,TRBV9,17,TRBD1,TGTGCCAGCAGCGGTGACAGGGGGAGCTCCTATAATTCACCCCTCCACTTT,CASSGDRGSSYNSPLHF
TRBJ2-2,once,TRBV9,16,TRBD1,TGTGCCAGCAGCGTAGGACAGGGCGAAGGCACCGGGGAGCTGTTTTTT,CASSVGQGEGTGELFF
TRBJ2-5,-,TRBV5-5,13,-,TGTGCCAGCAGCTTTGAACAGGGCGAGACCCAGTACTTC,CASSFEQGETQYF
TRBJ1-1,-,TRBV2,14,-,TGTGCCAGCAGCTCACGGGGGACGAACACTGAAGCTTTCTTT,CASSSRGTNTEAFF
TRBJ1-2,-,TRBV5-8,14,TRBD1,TGTGCCAGCAGTCCCGGACAGGGTCCCTATGGCTACACCTTC,CASSPGQGPYGYTF
TRBJ2-3,-,TRBV6-2/TRBV6-3,15,TRBD2,TGTGCCAGCAGCCAAGGACTAGCGCGCACAGATACGCAGTATTTT,CASSQGLARTDTQYF
TRBJ1-4,once,TRBV6-6,14,TRBD1,TGTGCCACTCGGACAGGGGCCGAAATGAAAAAACTGTTTTTT,CATRTGAEMKKLFF
TRBJ2-1,-,TRBV19,15,-,TGTGCCAGTAGTATACCGTGGAGCTCCTACAATGAGCAGTTCTTC,CASSIPWSSYNEQFF
TRBJ2-7,-,TRBV5-6,14,TRBD1,TGTGCCAGCAGCCTCGGACAGGCATCCTACGAGCAGTACTTC,CASSLGQASYEQYF
TRBJ1-1,-,TRBV18,13,-,TGTGCCAGCTCACCCCGGGAGGACACTGAAGCTTTCTTT,CASSPREDTEAFF
TRBJ2-1,-,TRBV4-1,15,TRBD2,TGCGCCAGCAGCCCTGTAGCGGGGGGCAACAATGAGCAGTTCTTC,CASSPVAGGNNEQFF
TRBJ1-4,-,TRBV18,15,TRBD1,TGTGCCAGCTCACCACCATCTCAGGGGGCTGAAAAACTGTTTTTT,CASSPPSQGAEKLFF
TRBJ1-2,-,TRBV5-4,14,TRBD1,TGTGCCAGCAGCTTGGGCACAGGGGTCCTTGGCTACACCTTC,CASSLGTGVLGYTF
TRBJ1-4,-,TRBV21-1,16,-,TGTGCCAGCAGCAAATGGCTCGTAGGGGGAAATGAAAAACTGTTTTTT,CASSKWLVGGNEKLFF
TRBJ1-6,-,TRBV28,16,-,TGTGCCAGCAGCGCCAGGGGACGTATTTATAATTCACCCCTCCACTTT,CASSARGRIYNSPLHF
TRBJ1-2,-,TRBV6-5,14,-,TGTGCCAGCAGGTTCAGGGCGGGGCGCTTTGGCTACACCTTC,CASRFRAGRFGYTF
TRBJ2-2,-,TRBV19,14,-,TGTGCCAGTAGTATCATGAGTGGGCCCGGGGAGCTGTTTTTT,CASSIMSGPGELFF
TRBJ1-5,few,TRBV25-1,15,TRBD1,TGTGCCAGCAGTGAGGGACAGCTTCTCAATCAGCCCCAGCATTTT,CASSEGQLLNQPQHF
TRBJ1-1,-,TRBV12-3/TRBV12-4,12,-,TGTGCCAGCAGTTTACAGAACACTGAAGCTTTCTTT,CASSLQNTEAFF
TRBJ2-2,-,TRBV21-1,20,-,TGTGCCACTCCCGTAGGCCTTAGTAGAGGGGACAGAGAAACGACCGGGGAGCTGTTTTTT,CATPVGLSRGDRETTGELFF
TRBJ2-7,-,TRBV7-2,11,-,TGTGCCAGCAGCCCATCCTACGAGCAGTACTTC,CASSPSYEQYF
TRBJ2-3,-,TRBV5-1,19,-,TGCGCCAGCAGCTTGGTGGGTTTCGGAATGGGGGGAGGCACAGATACGCAGTATTTT,CASSLVGFGMGGGTDTQYF